Reported below is one T cell receptor (beta chain). The sample is drawn from a study of technical replicates of blood from a few donors. Sequencing used immunoSEQ multiplex PCR; TCRdb keeps in-frame clones, though not all of them. The sample consists of about 56,000 clones, more than 90% of them appearing once. V dropped 6 bases and J dropped 8; count of bases not matched to a gene: 9. CDR3 size: 13 residues. CDR1 and CDR2 from the germline V gene are MNHNY and SVGAGI (reference sequence). This sequence originates from a human donor in good health. Some clones in this sample may be carry-over from other donors' samples. Specimen: PBMCs. V is TRBV6-6 and J is TRBJ1-2; the match to TRBD1 covers 7 bases. CDR3 amino acids: CASRRDREGGYTF. In DNA, the CDR3 is TGTGCCAGCAGGAGAGACAGGGAAGGGGGCTACACCTTC.